This TCR beta chain was captured in a study of shared clonotypes between healthy human individuals. Study findings and constraints: Clonotype sharing across a few donors was observed for about 5.2% of naive CD4 clonotypes. Researchers sampled blood only, noting tissue repertoires likely differ.

Turning to this clone: Its antigen is currently unknown.

The method was immunoSEQ multiplex PCR; TCRdb's version includes in-frame clones alone and lacks a portion of them. The sample gives approximately 340,000 clones, about 73% of which show up once; 8.5% to 12% is in the top ten. V lost 5 bases to trimming and J lost 4 bases; unmatched junction nucleotides: 14. There are 16 residues in the CDR3. CDR1 is MDHEN, CDR2 SYDVKM, per germline. Memory CD4+ cells were the fraction left after CD45RA+ naive selection. The chain joins TRBV28 to TRBJ2-7; 7 bases align to TRBD1. The sample was memory CD4+ T cells sorted from blood. Subset given: CD45RA-negative fraction. This TCR was recovered from a man aged 25 to 45 in good health. In nucleotides, the CDR3 is TGTGCCAGCAGTATAATGACAGGGTCCCACGTGTACGAGCAGTACTTC. It translates to CASSIMTGSHVYEQYF. The variable domain in full, with the rest retrieved from reference TRBV28 and TRBJ2-7, is DVKVTQSSRYLVKRTGEKVFLECVQDMDHENMFWYRQDPGLGLRLIYFSYDVKMKEKGDIPEGYSVSREKKERFSLILESASTNQTSMYLCASSIMTGSHVYEQYFGPGTRLTVT.